This TCR beta chain derives from a study of vaccination and CD4 T cells after COVID-19. The overall study: Six male and four female convalescents took part, two of them Hispanic. The control cultures got either a CEFX pool, an HIV-1 Nef pool, or no peptide at all.

The treatment: roughly ten-day PBMC culture with coronavirus spike peptide pools or control peptides (ViraFEST assay). Following expansion of antigen-specific T cells with peptide pools, ViraFEST then sequenced TCRs. Remarks on this clonotype: Its antigen is unknown.

The V end lost 2 bases, the J end lost 6 bases, and 7 bases lay between the germline ends. This CDR3 comprises 12 residues. The study sequenced cultured CD4+ T cell DNA using the Oncomine TCR Beta short-read assay. TCRdb analysed the PCR reads with MiXCR anew, one entry per CDR3 protein. The sample consists of about 12,000 distinct CDR3 sequences, approximately 65% of them appearing once. The genes are TRBV23-1 and TRBJ2-5, with D possibly called TRBD1 or TRBD2 (5 bases each). TRBV23-1 is classed as an ORF, of uncertain function. The sequenced material came from CD4+ T cells from blood, cultured in vitro. The TCR comes from a human donor who had recovered from COVID-19. In nucleotides, the CDR3 is TGCGCCAGCAGTCAAGAGGGGAAGACCCAGTACTTC. It specifies CASSQEGKTQYF.